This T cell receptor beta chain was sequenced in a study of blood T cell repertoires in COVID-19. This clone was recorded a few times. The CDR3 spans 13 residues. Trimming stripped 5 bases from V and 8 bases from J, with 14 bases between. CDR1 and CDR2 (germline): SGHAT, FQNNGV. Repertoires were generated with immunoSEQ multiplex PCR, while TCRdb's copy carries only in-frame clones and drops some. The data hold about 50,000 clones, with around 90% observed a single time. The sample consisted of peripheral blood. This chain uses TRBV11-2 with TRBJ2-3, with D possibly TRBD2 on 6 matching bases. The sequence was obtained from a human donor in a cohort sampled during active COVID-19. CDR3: CASSGGPLATQYF. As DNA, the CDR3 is TGTGCCAGCAGCGGAGGGCCCCTCGCTACGCAGTATTTT.